This T cell receptor beta chain comes out of a study of neurological immune-mediated disorders (dated by TCRdb to between 2018 and 2021). With regard to the full study: Among the roughly 34 multiple sclerosis patients, relapsing-remitting MS was present in roughly 30 and secondary progressive MS was present in 3. The study compared peripheral blood TCR-beta repertoires of HTLV-I-associated myelopathy (HAM/TSP) patients, multiple sclerosis patients and healthy controls using UMI-based sequencing. Longitudinal samples, technical triplicates and paired sorted CD4+ and CD8+ T-cell subsets, alongside PBMC samples, were included among the approximately 110 TCR-beta libraries. The cohort was made up of 60 to 75 subjects, consisting of roughly 14 HAM/TSP patients, about 35 multiple sclerosis patients and roughly 20 healthy controls. On the study overall, not on this receptor specifically: The highest TCR clonal expansion was observed in HAM/TSP patients, whereas the lowest was observed in MS patients, even when compared with healthy controls. Repertoires from 18 of 34 MS patients were grouped by phylogenetic analysis into a cluster of related CDR3 sequences, suggesting a possible repertoire-level signature. No clinical or MRI features were associated with the MS cluster, and the authors said that larger cohorts are needed. Across subjects, expanded clones never shared an identical CDR3 amino acid sequence, which suggests that the TCR-beta repertoires in every group were private.

Libraries from unsorted PBMCs were made from 2 million PBMCs kept in RNAlater at -80 degrees C until RNA extraction. Multiple sclerosis patients were enrolled in a US clinical protocol under which disease progression was evaluated by magnetic resonance imaging. Peripheral blood underwent Ficoll-Hypaque density gradient centrifugation to isolate PBMCs, which were then cryopreserved in liquid nitrogen. cDNA was synthesized by template-switch 5'RACE using a primer carrying a 10-nucleotide random unique molecular identifier by which each TCR transcript was tagged. Each sequencing run produced over 200 million TCR-beta sequences covering 15-18 subjects. The RNeasy kit was used to extract total RNA. TCR-beta VDJ regions were amplified with primers for the TCR constant region and the 5'RACE anchor, using the KAPA Real-time Library Amplification kit. Sample indexes and Illumina adaptors were added in a first PCR, after which library yield was increased in a second PCR. After Ampure bead purification, the roughly 650 bp TCR product was size-selected on a 2% E-gel SizeSelection system. Before pooling, libraries had their quality checked on a Bioanalyzer, their concentration measured with Qubit, and their quantity determined with the Kapa Library Quantification kit. An Illumina HiSeq 2500 sequenced the libraries paired-end 2 x 150 bp. To increase sequence diversity, roughly 23-30% phiX was spiked into each library pool. As for the authors' bioinformatics: The quality-filtered reads were processed with the UMI-based MiGEC pipeline, whose error correction step removed more than 80% of the raw TCR sequences. IMGT germline references were used for aligning VDJ genes, and each clonotype was defined as a unique CDR3 amino acid sequence together with its V-J genes. Clonal expansion, Shannon diversity and CDR3 relatedness were evaluated with VDJtools (CalcPairwiseDistances, ClusterSamples), while phylogenetic trees were built in CLCbio workbench. A clone was classed as expanded if it had 8 or more unique UMIs, a cutoff based on coefficient-of-variation modelling across technical triplicates. Through fastp at Q25 and MiXCR, TCRdb rebuilt clones from the public reads, retaining in-frame beta chains. Here each entry gathers all rows of one CDR3 protein and keeps the most common genes and DNA. V and J calls and clone size were set by TCRdb, not the authors. Present in this sample are around 66,000 distinct CDR3 sequences, roughly 4.4% of which were seen just once. The top ten clonotypes cover over 2% of the sample.

The cysteine opens and the phenylalanine closes a CDR3 of 12 amino acids. The kept DNA is CDR3 alone, 36 bases in frame from the first base. V and J lose 2 bases and 7 bases, and a span of 8 bases separates them. CDR1 and CDR2 were assigned from the germline V gene as SQVTM and ANQGSEA. This clonotype was detected ten times or more. Its antigen is still unknown. No base quality values were provided; no much bigger clone lies one nucleotide off. Sequencing used PBMCs. This clonotype was obtained from a woman in her 70s with multiple sclerosis. The chain was built from TRBV29-1 and TRBJ2-2, with the identity of the D gene unclear. The DNA sequence follows: TGCAGCGTTGAACAGGTTAACGGGGAGCTGTTTTTT. Its protein is CSVEQVNGELFF.